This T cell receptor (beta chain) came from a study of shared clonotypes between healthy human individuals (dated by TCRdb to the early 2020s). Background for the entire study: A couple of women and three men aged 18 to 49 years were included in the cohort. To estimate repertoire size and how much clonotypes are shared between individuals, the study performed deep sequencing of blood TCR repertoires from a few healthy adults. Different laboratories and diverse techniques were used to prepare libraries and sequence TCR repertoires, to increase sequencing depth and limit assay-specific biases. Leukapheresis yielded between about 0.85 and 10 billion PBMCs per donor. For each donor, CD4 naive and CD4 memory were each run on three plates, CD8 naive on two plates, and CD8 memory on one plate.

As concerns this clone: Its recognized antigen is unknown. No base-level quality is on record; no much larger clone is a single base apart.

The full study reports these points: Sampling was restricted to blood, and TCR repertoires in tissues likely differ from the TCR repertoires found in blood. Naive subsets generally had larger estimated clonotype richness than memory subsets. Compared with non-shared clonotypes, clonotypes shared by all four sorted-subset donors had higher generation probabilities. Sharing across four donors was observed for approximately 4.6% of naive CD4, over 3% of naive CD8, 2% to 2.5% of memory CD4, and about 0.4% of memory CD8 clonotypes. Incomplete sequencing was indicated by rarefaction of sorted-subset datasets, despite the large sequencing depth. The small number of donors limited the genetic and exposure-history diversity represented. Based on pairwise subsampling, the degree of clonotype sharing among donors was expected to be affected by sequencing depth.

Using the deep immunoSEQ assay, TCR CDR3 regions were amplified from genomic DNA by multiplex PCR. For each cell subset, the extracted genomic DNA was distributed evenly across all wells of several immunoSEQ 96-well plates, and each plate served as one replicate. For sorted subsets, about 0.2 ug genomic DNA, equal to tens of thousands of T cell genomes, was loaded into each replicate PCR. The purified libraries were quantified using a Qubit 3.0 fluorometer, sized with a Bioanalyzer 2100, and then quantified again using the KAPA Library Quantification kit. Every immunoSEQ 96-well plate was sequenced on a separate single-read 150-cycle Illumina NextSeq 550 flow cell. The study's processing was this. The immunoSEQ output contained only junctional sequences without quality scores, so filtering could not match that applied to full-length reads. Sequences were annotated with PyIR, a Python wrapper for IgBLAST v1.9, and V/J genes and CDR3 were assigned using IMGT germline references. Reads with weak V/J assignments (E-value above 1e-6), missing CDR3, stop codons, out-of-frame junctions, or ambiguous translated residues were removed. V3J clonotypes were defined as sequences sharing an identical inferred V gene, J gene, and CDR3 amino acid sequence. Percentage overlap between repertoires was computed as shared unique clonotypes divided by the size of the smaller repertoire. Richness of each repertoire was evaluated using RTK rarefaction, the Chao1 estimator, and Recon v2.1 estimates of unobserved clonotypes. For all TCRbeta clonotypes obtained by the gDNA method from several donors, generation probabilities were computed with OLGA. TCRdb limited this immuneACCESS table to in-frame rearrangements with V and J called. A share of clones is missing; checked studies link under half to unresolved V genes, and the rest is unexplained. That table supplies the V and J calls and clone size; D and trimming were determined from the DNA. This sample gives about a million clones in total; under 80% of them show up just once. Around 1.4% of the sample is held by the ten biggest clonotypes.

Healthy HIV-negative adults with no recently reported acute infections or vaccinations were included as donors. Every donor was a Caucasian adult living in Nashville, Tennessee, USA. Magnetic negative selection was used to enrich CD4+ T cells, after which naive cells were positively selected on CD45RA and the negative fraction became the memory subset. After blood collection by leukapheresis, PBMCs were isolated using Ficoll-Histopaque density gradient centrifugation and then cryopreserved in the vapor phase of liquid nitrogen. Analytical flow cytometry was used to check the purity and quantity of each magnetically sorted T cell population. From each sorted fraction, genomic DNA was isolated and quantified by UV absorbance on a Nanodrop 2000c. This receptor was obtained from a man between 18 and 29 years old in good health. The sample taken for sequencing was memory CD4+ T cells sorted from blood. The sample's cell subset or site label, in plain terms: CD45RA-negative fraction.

The DNA reads TGCGCCAGCAGCCAAGACGTAGCGGGAGCGATAGATACGCAGTATTTT. Translated, it gives CASSQDVAGAIDTQYF. The V gene is TRBV4-3 and the J gene is TRBJ2-3; TRBD2 agrees with 9 junctional bases. Looking up the germline V gene yields CDR1 LGHNA and CDR2 YSLEER. Its CDR3 holds 16 amino acids, cysteine through phenylalanine. Only CDR3 DNA remains: 48 bases, in frame from the first base. V trim: 0 bases; J trim: 5 bases; unmatched bases: 6.